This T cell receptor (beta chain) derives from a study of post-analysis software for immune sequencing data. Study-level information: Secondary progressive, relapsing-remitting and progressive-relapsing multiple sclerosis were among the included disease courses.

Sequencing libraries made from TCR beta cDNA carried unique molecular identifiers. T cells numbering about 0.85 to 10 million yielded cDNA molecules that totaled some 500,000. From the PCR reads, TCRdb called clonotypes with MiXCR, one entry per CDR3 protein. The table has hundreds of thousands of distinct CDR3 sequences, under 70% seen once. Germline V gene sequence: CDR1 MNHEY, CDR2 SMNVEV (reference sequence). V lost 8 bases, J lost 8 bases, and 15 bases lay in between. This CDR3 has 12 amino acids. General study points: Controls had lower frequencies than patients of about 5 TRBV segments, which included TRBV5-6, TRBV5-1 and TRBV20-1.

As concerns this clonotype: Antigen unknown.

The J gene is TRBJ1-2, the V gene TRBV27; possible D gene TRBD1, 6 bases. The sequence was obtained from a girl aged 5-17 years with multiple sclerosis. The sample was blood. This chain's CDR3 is CASGPGGLGYTF. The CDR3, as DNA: TGTGCCAGCGGTCCGGGGGGGCTGGGCTACACCTTC.